Below, 6 T cell receptor beta chains from the same sample are listed, as sequenced in a study of T cell responses to AZD1222 COVID-19 vaccine. Using immunoSEQ multiplex PCR, the repertoire was profiled, and TCRdb retains in-frame clones only, with some absent. Counted here are 150,000 to 200,000 clones, roughly 94% occurring once; the ten biggest clones make up approximately 0.6%. The input for sequencing was peripheral blood, taken on day 0 of AZD1222 vaccination. The receptors originated from an adult in good health.

The chain couples TRBV7-6 to TRBJ1-5; 8 bases agree with TRBD1. From germline, CDR1 is SGHVS and CDR2 FNYEAQ. After removal of 5 bases from V and 9 bases from J, the junction contained 9 bases not matched to a gene. The CDR3 length is 14 residues. The DNA of the CDR3 is TGTGCCAGCAGCCCTCAGGGGGCCTACTCGCCCCAGCATTTT. Its protein is CASSPQGAYSPQHF.

This chain uses TRBV5-4 with TRBJ2-7; weak D call: TRBD2 (6 bases). Germline V gene sequence: CDR1 SGHNT, CDR2 YYREEE (reference sequence). V lost 0 bases and J 7 bases, leaving 11 bases between the germline ends. The CDR3 sequence is 13 residues long. The CDR3 here is CASSLETAGEQYF. As DNA, the CDR3 is TGTGCCAGCAGCTTGGAGACGGCGGGGGAGCAGTACTTC.

The chain couples TRBV19 to TRBJ2-7; 8 nucleotides agree with TRBD1. The V gene end was trimmed by 6 bases and the J gene end by 5 bases; junction bases not matched to a gene: 6. Germline CDR1 is LNHDA and CDR2 is SQIVND (reference sequence). The CDR3 sequence is 13 residues long. The CDR3 protein is CASSLQGAHEQYF. In DNA, the CDR3 is TGTGCCAGTAGCCTGCAGGGGGCCCACGAGCAGTACTTC.

The CDR3 DNA sequence: TGTGCCAGCAGTTTGCGACAGGGGAGGAGTGGCTACACCTTC. This encodes CASSLRQGRSGYTF. The chain couples TRBV28 to TRBJ1-2; TRBD1 agrees at 8 bases. The CDR3 is 14 residues long. J gave up 7 bases and V 3 bases, and 7 bases lay outside the gene matches. Germline V gives CDR1 MDHEN, CDR2 SYDVKM.

This chain links TRBV19 with TRBJ1-1; maybe TRBD1 (5 bases). The germline V gene has CDR1 LNHDA and CDR2 SQIVND (reference sequence). V was cut by 7 bases and J by 10 bases, with 16 bases left in between. CDR3 size: 12 residues. DNA of the CDR3: TGTGCCAGTAATGTGGGCAGGGATGGAGCTTTCTTT. This gives the protein CASNVGRDGAFF.

The chain is built from TRBV21-1 and TRBJ2-7; the table names TRBD2, a call not compared with the DNA. TRBV21-1 is labeled a pseudogene. The CDR3 loop spans 14 amino acids. CDR3: CASTLAEGAYEQYF. DNA of the CDR3: TGTGCCAGCACCCTAGCGGAGGGGGCCTACGAGCAGTACTTC.